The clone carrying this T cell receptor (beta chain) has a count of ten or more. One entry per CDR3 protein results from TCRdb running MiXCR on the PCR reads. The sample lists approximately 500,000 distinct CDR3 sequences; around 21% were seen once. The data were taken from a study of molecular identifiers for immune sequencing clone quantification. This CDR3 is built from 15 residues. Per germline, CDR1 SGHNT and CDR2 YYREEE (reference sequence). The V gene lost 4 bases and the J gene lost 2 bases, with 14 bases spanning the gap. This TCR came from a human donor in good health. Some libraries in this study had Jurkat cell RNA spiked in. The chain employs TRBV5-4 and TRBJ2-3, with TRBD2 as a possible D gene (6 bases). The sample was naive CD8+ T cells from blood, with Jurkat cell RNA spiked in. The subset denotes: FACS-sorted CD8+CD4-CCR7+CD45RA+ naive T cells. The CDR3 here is CASSGGSGTTDTQYF. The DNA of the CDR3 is TGTGCCAGCAGCGGGGGTAGCGGCACCACAGATACGCAGTATTTT.